The entry below describes one T cell receptor (beta chain). J lost 3 bases, V lost 5 bases, and 10 bases had no gene match. CDR1 is LNHDA and CDR2 is SQIVND in the germline V gene (reference sequence). CDR3 length: 15 amino acids. The sample originates from a study of T cell clones after liver transplantation. Only in-frame clones appear in the TCRdb table, and some are missing; sequencing was by immunoSEQ multiplex PCR. Among around 97,000 clones listed, around 84% were seen once. The material sequenced was CD4+ T cells from blood, taken around 44 months after liver transplant. The chain uses TRBV19 and TRBJ2-7; 7 nucleotides agree with TRBD1. The TCR originated in a human patient who received a liver transplant. Part of the T cells may come from the graft donor. In DNA form, the CDR3 reads TGTGCCAGTAGTTCAATCTGGGCAGGGGGCTACGAGCAGTACTTC. Its translation: CASSSIWAGGYEQYF.